The 17 T cell receptor beta chains below all came from one sample that was sequenced in a study of OX40 agonist ivuxolimab in advanced cancers. Measured with immunoSEQ multiplex PCR; TCRdb has only the in-frame clones, and not every one. The data show 75,000 to 100,000 clones, more than 80% seen once. Sequencing used CD4+ or CD8+ T cells sorted from blood, obtained in a trial of the OX40 agonist ivuxolimab. The receptors here all came from an adult with an advanced solid tumor such as melanoma, head and neck, liver or kidney cancer.

The chain combines TRBV5-1 with TRBJ2-7; 8 nucleotides match TRBD1. Trimming removed 4 bases from V and 3 bases from J; junction bases left unmatched: 3. The length of the CDR3 is 13 residues. Germline CDR1 and CDR2: SGHRS and YFSETQ. CDR3 sequence reads: CASSPGQDYEQYF. The CDR3 DNA reads as TGCGCCAGCAGCCCGGGACAGGACTACGAGCAGTACTTC.

The rearrangement links TRBV29-1 to TRBJ2-5; no definite D call. Germline-derived CDR1 and CDR2 are SQVTM and ANQGSEA. This CDR3 is 10 amino acids long. With 5 bases removed from V and 5 bases from J, the gap between germline ends came to 6 bases. As DNA, the CDR3 is TGCAGCGTTTCCAGCGAGACCCAGTACTTC. Translation: CSVSSETQYF.

V usage is TRBV6-1 and J usage is TRBJ1-2; 8 nucleotides agree with TRBD1. The V and J ends lost 0 bases and 8 bases, in that order; junction bases with no gene match: 11. The CDR3 consists of 16 residues. CDR1 MNHNS and CDR2 SASEGT come from the germline V gene. The CDR3 DNA is TGTGCCAGCAGTGAAGCAGGACAGGGCGCTTCAGGAGGCTACACCTTC. This codes for CASSEAGQGASGGYTF.

V is TRBV10-3 and J is TRBJ2-1, with D uncertain. The germline V gene encodes CDR1 ENHRY and CDR2 SYGVKD. The CDR3 runs 14 residues. V was cut by 5 bases and J by 2 bases, with 10 bases left in between. This CDR3 is CAISPQSPYNEQFF. The DNA of the CDR3 is TGTGCCATCAGTCCCCAGAGCCCCTACAATGAGCAGTTCTTC.

The CDR3 sequence: CASRHSDRGQQFF. Written as DNA, the CDR3 is TGTGCCAGCAGACATAGTGACAGGGGACAGCAGTTCTTC. The V and J genes are TRBV7-3 and TRBJ2-1, with 8 bases identical to TRBD1. CDR1 and CDR2 (germline): SGHTA, FQGTGA. V dropped 6 bases and J dropped 11; count of bases not matched to a gene: 9. There are 13 residues in the CDR3.

This clone was counted many times. The V gene is TRBV27, the J gene TRBJ2-7, with D possibly being TRBD1 (5 bases). Looked up from germline, CDR1 is MNHEY and CDR2 is SMNVEV (reference sequence). Deletions cut 4 bases from V and 1 base from J, with 11 bases between. The length of the CDR3 is 14 residues. CDR3 coding DNA: TGTGCCAGCAGTTACCAGGGTGGTTCCTACGAGCAGTACTTC. This codes for CASSYQGGSYEQYF.

V is TRBV11-1 and J is TRBJ2-5; maybe TRBD1 (6 bases). Near its end, the DNA agrees better with TRBJ2-7, so the J call may be wrong. Germline-derived CDR1 and CDR2 are SGHAT and FQDESV (reference sequence). This CDR3 comprises 14 residues. This chain's CDR3 is CASSSRGRYSEQYF. In DNA form, the CDR3 reads TGTGCCAGCAGCTCGAGGGGGAGATATAGCGAGCAGTACTTC.

The chain has TRBV21-1 and TRBJ1-5. TRBV21-1 is a documented pseudogene. This CDR3 has 16 amino acids. The CDR3 protein is CASYQTRPLQNQPQHF. DNA for the CDR3: TGTGCCAGCTATCAAACCCGACCCCTCCAAAATCAGCCCCAGCATTTT.

V is TRBV27 and J is TRBJ2-7; 11 bases fit TRBD1. CDR1 and CDR2 (germline): MNHEY, SMNVEV (reference sequence). This CDR3 region has 14 residues. The J segment lost 3 bases and the V segment lost 5 bases, leaving 3 bases of the junction unmatched. As DNA, the CDR3 is TGTGCCAGCAGTCCCGGGACAGGGGGCTACGAGCAGTACTTC. Its translation is CASSPGTGGYEQYF.

In this sample, this clone turned up once. This rearrangement joins TRBV9 to TRBJ2-2; 8 bases are a match to TRBD2. The CDR3 contains 17 residues. Per germline, CDR1 SGDLS and CDR2 YYNGEE. The junction had 15 bases not matched to a gene; V was cut back by 4 bases and J by 7 bases. The CDR3 spells CASSPGLSGSDVGELFF. The CDR3 DNA reads as TGTGCCAGCAGCCCAGGGTTGAGCGGGAGTGACGTCGGGGAGCTGTTTTTT.

CDR3 nucleotide sequence: TGTGCCAGTAGTTTGGGGGTCGGTAATTCACCCCTCCACTTT. Encoded protein: CASSLGVGNSPLHF. The chain links TRBV19 to TRBJ1-6, with D tentatively TRBD1 (5 bases). This CDR3 spans 14 amino acids. Germline assignment: CDR1 LNHDA and CDR2 SQIVND (reference sequence). Trimming removed 5 bases at V and 6 bases at J, with 11 bases between.

The chain has TRBV29-1 and TRBJ2-7; the match to TRBD2 covers 10 bases. With 5 bases clipped from V and 3 bases from J, the junction kept 7 bases outside the gene matches. Germline V gives CDR1 SQVTM, CDR2 ANQGSEA. The CDR3 runs 14 residues. The CDR3 is CSVFQASGGYEQYF. Written as DNA, the CDR3 is TGCAGCGTTTTTCAGGCTAGCGGGGGCTACGAGCAGTACTTC.

The rearrangement joins TRBV4-2 to TRBJ2-3; no clear D gene. This CDR3 comprises 13 residues. Germline CDR1 and CDR2: LGHNA and YNFKEQ. V lost 1 base and J 13 bases, leaving 15 bases between the germline ends. The DNA of the CDR3 is TGTGCCAGCAGCCAAGCACCCGGACGCCCGGAGTATTTT. Protein product: CASSQAPGRPEYF.

The chain joins TRBV6-6 to TRBJ1-2; no reliable D call. Trimming shortened V by 5 bases and J by 4 bases, and 14 bases separated the two germline ends. Germline V gives CDR1 MNHNY, CDR2 SVGAGI (reference sequence). The CDR3 loop spans 14 amino acids. The CDR3 is CASSPSAGAYGYTF. The CDR3 DNA sequence: TGTGCCAGCAGTCCCTCGGCCGGAGCCTATGGCTACACCTTC.

CDR3 nucleotide sequence: TGTGCCACCAGCACGGTGGGGGTTCTCGAGCAGTACTTC. Residues: CATSTVGVLEQYF. The chain joins TRBV15 to TRBJ2-7; D is perhaps TRBD1 or TRBD2 (5 bases each). V dropped 4 bases and J dropped 6 bases, with 13 bases sitting between them. The CDR3 is 13 residues long. Germline CDR1 is LNHNV and CDR2 is YYDKDF (reference sequence).

This chain links TRBV2 with TRBJ2-7; D is ambiguous. CDR1 and CDR2 from the germline V gene are SNHLY and FYNNEI. The CDR3 runs to 14 residues. Trimming shortened V by 7 bases and J by 4 bases, and 17 bases separated the two germline ends. The DNA for the CDR3 is TGTGCCAGCAAAATTGGCGCAGAAAATTACGAGCAGTACTTC. This sequence encodes CASKIGAENYEQYF.

CDR3 in amino acids: CASSFLSGVGVGGPTDTQYF. The CDR3 DNA reads as TGTGCCAGCAGCTTCTTATCGGGGGTAGGAGTGGGAGGGCCCACAGATACGCAGTATTTT. This chain connects TRBV7-6 to TRBJ2-3; 7 bases are shared with TRBD2. V trimming: 3 bases; J trimming: 2 bases; junction bases outside the gene matches: 20. The germline CDR1 and CDR2 sequences are SGHVS and FNYEAQ. The CDR3 runs to 20 residues.